The subject of this entry is one T cell receptor (beta chain). These data come from a study of blood T cell repertoires in COVID-19. Here immunoSEQ multiplex PCR was the method, and the copy in TCRdb shows in-frame clones only, minus some. The top ten clones hold roughly 2.6% of a sample with tens of thousands of clones, 89% of them seen once. This CDR3 is built from 12 residues. CDR1 and CDR2 from the germline V gene are MNHEY and SVGAGI. The V and J ends lost 6 bases and 9 bases respectively, with 15 bases between them. The sequenced material came from peripheral blood. The origin of this receptor is a man aged 50-59 years with COVID-19, enrolled during active disease. The chain recombines TRBV6-5 with TRBJ2-7, with TRBD1 as a possible D gene (5 bases). The CDR3 reads CASSRDSRRQYF. The CDR3 DNA follows: TGTGCCAGCAGCCGCGACAGTCGGAGGCAGTACTTC.